This is a list of T cell receptor beta chains from one sample in a study of cytomegalovirus exposure and HLA in healthy donors. Method: immunoSEQ multiplex PCR; TCRdb's copy keeps in-frame clones and lacks some. The data contain more than 90,000 clones, roughly 68% of them singletons. Sequenced: PBMCs. Receptors originate from a woman in her thirties in good health and CMV-seronegative. Both conserved end residues are part of each CDR3. D genes are given only for firm matches. Not all rows give a size; the values are once, few, many and, for expanded clones, a class.

size	D	J	V	DNA	CDR3
.	.	TRBJ2-1	TRBV27	TGTGCCAGCAGTTTGGGGGGAAGCCACAATGAGCAGTTCTTC	CASSLGGSHNEQFF
.	TRBD2	TRBJ2-1	TRBV27	TGTGCCAGCAGTTTAATCTGGACTAGCGGGAGTAGTGAGCAGTTCTTC	CASSLIWTSGSSEQFF
.	TRBD2	TRBJ2-1	TRBV11-2	TGTGCCAGCAGCCCCGGACTAGCGGCTTACAATGAGCAGTTCTTC	CASSPGLAAYNEQFF
.	TRBD1	TRBJ2-7	TRBV2	TGTGCCAGCAGTGAAGAAGGACAGGGGACCCACGAGCAGTACTTC	CASSEEGQGTHEQYF
.	.	TRBJ2-1	TRBV7-9	TGTGCCAGCATCGCGGGCTCCTACAATGAGCAGTTCTTC	CASIAGSYNEQFF
.	TRBD2	TRBJ2-3	TRBV7-9	TGTGCCAGCAGCTTAGGCCGTTTAAGCGGGACGAGGGCAGATACGCAGTATTTT	CASSLGRLSGTRADTQYF
.	TRBD2	TRBJ2-3	TRBV7-2	TGTGCCAGCAGCGCGTCCGGGACTAGCGGGACAGATACGCAGTATTTT	CASSASGTSGTDTQYF
.	.	TRBJ2-7	TRBV7-2	TGTGCCAGCAGCCGAAGCGTGGGGGCTGACTCCTACGAGCAGTACTTC	CASSRSVGADSYEQYF
.	TRBD2	TRBJ2-1	TRBV4-2	TGTGCCAGCAGCCGAACTAGCGGGTTAGGAGATGAGCAGTTCTTC	CASSRTSGLGDEQFF
.	.	TRBJ2-1	TRBV5-6	TGTGCCAGCAGCTTATTTGCCAGGGTTGGAAGCAATGAGCAGTTCTTC	CASSLFARVGSNEQFF
.	.	TRBJ1-1	TRBV6-1	TGTGCCAGCAGTGACCGACGTGACTTCACTGAAGCTTTCTTT	CASSDRRDFTEAFF
.	.	TRBJ2-3	TRBV9	TGTGCCAGCAGCGATGACTCCGCAACCCCAGATACGCAGTATTTT	CASSDDSATPDTQYF
.	.	TRBJ1-1	TRBV5-6	TGTGCCAGCAGCTTGAACCGGGACTACACTGAAGCTTTCTTT	CASSLNRDYTEAFF
.	.	TRBJ2-5	TRBV7-3	TGTGCCAGCAGCTCGGAAGAGACCCAGTACTTC	CASSSEETQYF
.	TRBD1	TRBJ1-5	TRBV6-5	TGTGCCAGCAGTTACTCAGGGGGCGATCAGCCCCAGCATTTT	CASSYSGGDQPQHF
.	TRBD1	TRBJ2-7	TRBV7-8	TGTGCCAGCAGCACAGGACAGGGCTCCTACGAGCAGTACTTC	CASSTGQGSYEQYF
.	TRBD2	TRBJ2-3	TRBV11-2	TGTGCCAGCAGCTTAGGGGGACTACGCACAGATACGCAGTATTTT	CASSLGGLRTDTQYF
.	TRBD2	TRBJ2-1	TRBV5-6	TGTGCCAGCAGGCTTCACGACGGCGGGAGCTACAATGAGCAGTTCTTC	CASRLHDGGSYNEQFF
.	.	TRBJ2-3	TRBV7-3	TGTGCCAGCAGTATAGGACTACCCACAGATACGCAGTATTTT	CASSIGLPTDTQYF
few	.	TRBJ1-2	TRBV27	TGTGCCAGCAGTCTTCACGGACAGCCCAACTATGGCTACACCTTC	CASSLHGQPNYGYTF
.	TRBD2	TRBJ2-2	TRBV5-4	TGTGCCAGCAGCTCCGGGACTAGCGGGAGATCCGGGGAGCTGTTTTTT	CASSSGTSGRSGELFF
.	.	TRBJ2-7	TRBV6-1	TGTGCCAGCAGTGAACAGGGGCTATCCTACGAGCAGTACTTC	CASSEQGLSYEQYF